The 6 T cell receptor beta chains in this list originate from one sample, sequenced in a study of shared clonotypes between healthy human individuals. Clones were read by immunoSEQ multiplex PCR, and TCRdb kept only the in-frame ones, dropping some. The data contain a few hundred thousand clones, roughly four fifths of them singletons. Sequenced input: PBMCs. These TCRs come from a woman between 35 and 50 years old in good health. Some clones in this sample may be carry-over from other donors' samples.

This clone was seen a few times. This chain links TRBV5-6 with TRBJ1-1; 7 nucleotides agree with TRBD1. V lost 6 bases to trimming and J lost 1 base; unmatched junction nucleotides: 15. Germline V gene lookup returns CDR1 SGHDT and CDR2 YYEEEE. The CDR3 spans 17 residues. The CDR3 is CASTKRRGPGENTEAFF. The CDR3 DNA follows: TGTGCCAGCACTAAGCGGAGGGGGCCGGGGGAGAACACTGAAGCTTTCTTT.

This clone occurred once. The rearrangement links TRBV6-5 to TRBJ2-5, with D possibly being TRBD1 (6 bases). This CDR3 is 16 amino acids long. V was trimmed by 2 bases and J by 5 bases, leaving 18 bases between them. The germline V gene has CDR1 MNHEY and CDR2 SVGAGI. CDR3 bases: TGTGCCAGCAGTTACCTGCCGGGACAAAGGGAGGAGACCCAGTACTTC. Translation gives CASSYLPGQREETQYF.

This clone has more than one count but fewer than ten. The chain carries TRBV27 and TRBJ2-1; 15 bases match TRBD2. There are 15 residues in the CDR3. V lost 6 bases to trimming and J lost 8 bases; unmatched junction nucleotides: 5. Germline CDR1 MNHEY, CDR2 SMNVEV (reference sequence). CDR3 nucleotides: TGTGCCAGCAGACAAGGGACTAGCGGGAGGTATGAGCAGTTCTTC. Its protein is CASRQGTSGRYEQFF.

The chain carries TRBV18 and TRBJ2-7; 8 nucleotides align to TRBD1. CDR1 is KGHSH and CDR2 is LQKENI in the germline V gene. Unmatched junction bases numbered 13, after V lost 3 bases and J lost 6 bases. The CDR3 consists of 16 residues. The CDR3 DNA reads as TGTGCCAGCTCACCTCTAGGCTCGACAGGGGCCCCCGAGCAGTACTTC. It encodes CASSPLGSTGAPEQYF.

This clone occurred a few times. The J gene is TRBJ2-3, the V gene TRBV5-1; the D gene is possibly TRBD2 (5 bases). V dropped 6 bases and J dropped 3 bases, with 14 bases sitting between them. Germline loops: CDR1 SGHRS, CDR2 YFSETQ. This CDR3 has 14 amino acids. CDR3 residues: CASTSGLRTDTQYF. The CDR3 nucleotides are TGCGCCAGCACTTCGGGGTTGCGAACAGATACGCAGTATTTT.

The V gene is TRBV19, the J gene TRBJ2-2; tentative D call: TRBD2 (5 bases). Germline CDR1 is LNHDA and CDR2 is SQIVND (reference sequence). This CDR3 comprises 14 residues. The V end was cut by 3 bases, the J end by 4 bases, with 9 bases between. CDR3 region: CASSMRATTGELFF. In DNA form, the CDR3 reads TGTGCCAGTAGTATGAGGGCGACCACCGGGGAGCTGTTTTTT.